This entry lists 2 T cell receptor beta chains sequenced from one sample in a study of cytomegalovirus exposure and HLA in healthy donors. The PCR contained 60 Vbeta and 13 Jbeta primers. Data came from immunoSEQ multiplex PCR; TCRdb stores just in-frame clones and leaves some out. This sample carries approximately 100,000 clones, more than 60% of them seen once, and the ten largest clones take 2% to 3%. Input material: PBMCs. The receptors shown here come from a man in his forties or fifties in good health and CMV-seronegative.

The rearrangement joins TRBV7-9 to TRBJ1-2; TRBD1 aligns across 8 bases. There are 15 residues in the CDR3. V was clipped by 5 bases and J by 1 base; unmatched bases: 6. Germline CDR1 and CDR2: SEHNR and FQNEAQ (reference sequence). The CDR3, as DNA: TGTGCCAGCAGCAAAAGCGGACAGGGTAACTATGGCTACACCTTC. Translation gives CASSKSGQGNYGYTF.

V and J are TRBV30 and TRBJ1-4; D is unclear. The ends were cut back, 4 bases at V and 0 bases at J, with 12 bases in the middle. The CDR3 totals 15 residues. Germline CDR1 is GTSNPN and CDR2 is SVGIG (reference sequence). The CDR3 coding sequence is TGTGCCTGGACCCGCGGTGAATCAACTAATGAAAAACTGTTTTTT. Translation: CAWTRGESTNEKLFF.